The 10 T cell receptor beta chains in this list originate from one sample, sequenced in a study of early T cells in non-severe SARS-CoV-2 infection. TCRdb re-called the 5' RACE reads through MiXCR, storing one row per CDR3 protein. The table includes 100,000 to 150,000 distinct CDR3 sequences, about 16% detected once. The sample consisted of whole blood. These receptors all stem from an adult who was a healthcare worker with PCR-confirmed SARS-CoV-2 infection or an uninfected control (not recorded which).

This clonotype was seen more than once but under ten times. This chain links TRBV5-5 with TRBJ2-1; D might be TRBD2 (6 bases). Trimming shortened V by 3 bases and J by 5 bases, and 15 bases separated the two germline ends. The CDR3 is 15 amino acids. The germline V gene has CDR1 SGHKS and CDR2 YYEKEE (reference sequence). The CDR3 loop is CASSSPPGLNNEQFF. CDR3 nucleotides: TGTGCCAGCAGCTCTCCACCGGGACTCAACAATGAGCAGTTCTTC.

The chain joins TRBV4-1 to TRBJ2-3; possible D gene TRBD1, 6 bases. Germline V gene lookup returns CDR1 MGHRA and CDR2 YSYEKL. V was pared by 4 bases and J by 0 bases, with 11 bases between. The CDR3 totals 15 residues. The CDR3 DNA reads as TGCGCCAGCAGCCCGGACAGAACTAGCACAGATACGCAGTATTTT. As protein: CASSPDRTSTDTQYF.

CDR3 in amino acids: CASSASGGNEKLFF. The CDR3 bases are TGTGCCAGCAGCGCTTCAGGGGGTAATGAAAAACTGTTTTTT. The chain couples TRBV7-9 to TRBJ1-4, with TRBD1 matching over 7 bases. Germline CDR1 is SEHNR and CDR2 is FQNEAQ (reference sequence). The V gene end was trimmed by 5 bases and the J gene end by 4 bases; junction bases not matched to a gene: 4. The CDR3 covers 14 residues.

This clonotype was counted a few times. This rearrangement joins TRBV7-2 to TRBJ2-3; no clear D gene. Trimming removed 5 bases from V and 6 bases from J, with 9 bases in between. The CDR3 is made up of 12 amino acids. The V gene's germline CDR1 is SGHTA and CDR2 FQGNSA. CDR3 sequence (DNA): TGTGCCAGCAGCCTGACGAAGGATACGCAGTATTTT. It is translated as CASSLTKDTQYF.

V usage is TRBV7-9 and J usage is TRBJ1-2; TRBD1 matches 8 bases. Germline trimming cut 5 bases from V and 4 bases from J; bases unmatched to any gene: 6. CDR3 length: 14 residues. CDR1 is SEHNR, CDR2 FQNEAQ, per germline (reference sequence). The DNA for the CDR3 is TGTGCCAGCAGCGCGGGACAGGAGCTCTATGGCTACACCTTC. Translated, it gives CASSAGQELYGYTF. The whole variable domain, filled in from reference TRBV7-9 and TRBJ1-2, reads DTGVSQNPRHKITKRGQNVTFRCDPISEHNRLYWYRQTLGQGPEFLTYFQNEAQLEKSRLLSDRFSAERPKGSFSTLEIQRTEQGDSAMYLCASSAGQELYGYTFGSGTRLTVV.

This clonotype was observed a handful of times. The V and J genes are TRBV20-1 and TRBJ2-5; 8 bases agree with TRBD1. CDR1 and CDR2 (germline): DFQATT, SNEGSKA (reference sequence). V lost 6 bases and J lost 4; bases outside the gene matches: 13. This CDR3 is 15 amino acids long. Written as DNA, the CDR3 is TGCAGTGCCTCTCACGGACAGGGTTTAACAGAGACCCAGTACTTC. This encodes CSASHGQGLTETQYF.

A few counts support this clonotype. CDR3 loop: CSARVPGGSGYTF. In nucleotides, the CDR3 is TGCAGTGCTAGGGTACCGGGGGGAAGTGGCTACACCTTC. The chain has TRBV20-1 and TRBJ1-2, with a weak D call TRBD1 (5 bases). The V gene lost 3 bases and the J gene lost 7 bases, with 15 bases spanning the gap. The germline gives CDR1 DFQATT, CDR2 SNEGSKA (reference sequence). The CDR3 is 13 amino acids.

At least ten counts were recorded for this clonotype. The chain's CDR3 is CASSPDRKFGTGELFF. For the CDR3, the DNA is TGTGCCAGCAGTCCAGACAGAAAGTTTGGCACCGGGGAGCTGTTTTTT. V gene TRBV12-3 or TRBV12-4 combines with J gene TRBJ2-2; maybe TRBD1 (5 bases). The CDR3 has 16 amino acids. V was pared by 5 bases and J by 4 bases, with 17 bases between.

This clonotype was detected a few times. This rearrangement joins TRBV18 to TRBJ1-1; D is perhaps TRBD1 (6 bases). Germline V gene data show CDR1 as KGHSH and CDR2 as LQKENI. The CDR3 totals 14 residues. The V and J ends lost 5 bases and 2 bases respectively, with 12 bases between them. The CDR3 region has the DNA TGTGCCAGCTCAAGGGGGGCCGCCAACACTGAAGCTTTCTTT. Its protein product is CASSRGAANTEAFF.

The V call is TRBV5-8, the J call TRBJ2-7; the match to TRBD2 covers 7 bases. The length of the CDR3 is 14 residues. The germline CDR1 and CDR2 sequences are SGHTS and YDEGEE. The V gene end was trimmed by 3 bases and the J gene end by 7 bases; junction bases not matched to a gene: 10. CDR3 nucleotide sequence: TGTGCCAGCAGCTGGCTGGGTCCGGGGGGAGAGCAGTACTTC. Translation: CASSWLGPGGEQYF.